The rows below give T cell receptor beta chains drawn from one sample of a study of cytomegalovirus exposure and HLA in healthy donors. Some clones are missing from TCRdb's copy, which holds only in-frame ones; the method was immunoSEQ multiplex PCR. The table lists some 120,000 clones, under 85% of them singletons. The sequenced sample was PBMCs. The source of these receptors is a man between 25 and 39 years old in good health and CMV-seropositive. Both conserved end residues are part of each CDR3. The D gene is left open where the match is weak. Not all rows give a size; the values are once, few, many and, for expanded clones, a class.

j_call clone_size d_call v_call cdr3_nt cdr3_aa
TRBJ2-7 few TRBD2 TRBV7-9 TGTTCCAGCAGCACGAGCGGGGGGGCCTATGAGCAGTACTTC CSSSTSGGAYEQYF
TRBJ2-7 . TRBD1 TRBV2 TGTGCCAGCCTTAGGGACAGGGGCTACGAGCAGTACTTC CASLRDRGYEQYF
TRBJ2-2 . TRBD1 TRBV29-1 TGCAGCGAGGGACAGGGGGGAACCGGGGAGCTGTTTTTT CSEGQGGTGELFF
TRBJ1-6 . . TRBV30 TGTGCCTGGATCGGAGGGGTTACTTCACCCCTCCACTTT CAWIGGVTSPLHF
TRBJ1-2 . TRBD1 TRBV6-5 TGTGCCAGCAGCCCCCCGGGACAGGGGGGGGGCTACCCCTTC CASSPPGQGGGYPF
TRBJ2-7 few . TRBV6-5 TGTGCCAGCAGTTACTCGTCCGCAGGGCTGGACGAGCAGTACTTC CASSYSSAGLDEQYF
TRBJ2-5 . . TRBV21-1 TGTGCCAGCAGCACCACCAGGACTAGCGGGGGCAGAGAGACCCAGTACTTC CASSTTRTSGGRETQYF
TRBJ1-2 . . TRBV7-9 TGTGCCAGCAGCTTAGGAGGGGGAGGCTACACCTTC CASSLGGGGYTF
TRBJ2-2 . . TRBV19 TGTGCCAGTAAACCCGATCTTCTACTTATCGGGGAGCTGTTTTTT CASKPDLLLIGELFF
TRBJ1-1 . . TRBV7-2 TGTGCCAGCAGCGGGACACGGAACACTGAAGCTTTCTTT CASSGTRNTEAFF
TRBJ2-7 . TRBD2 TRBV7-2 TGTGCCAGCAGCCCCCGGACTAGCGGGGAGGTCGAGCAGTACTTC CASSPRTSGEVEQYF
TRBJ1-6 few . TRBV7-5 TGTGTCAGAAGCGAAACTCCGGGACAGGGGGACAGCTCCTATAATTCACCCCTCCACTTT CVRSETPGQGDSSYNSPLHF
TRBJ1-1 . . TRBV11-3 TGTGCCAGCAGCTTAAACAGGCGGACTGAAGCTTTCTTT CASSLNRRTEAFF
TRBJ2-3 . TRBD1 TRBV29-1 TGCAGCGTTGGCGCCGGGACAGTAGTAACAGATACGCAGTATTTT CSVGAGTVVTDTQYF
TRBJ2-1 . TRBD1 TRBV19 TGTGCCAGTAGTCCCAGGGACAGAGCCCTCGTTGAGCAGTTCTTC CASSPRDRALVEQFF
TRBJ1-6 . . TRBV7-9 TGTTCCAGCAGCTTAGTGAGGCTTACGTCGGCTAATTCACCCCTCCACTTT CSSSLVRLTSANSPLHF
TRBJ2-7 . . TRBV5-4 TGTGCCAGCAGCTCTCAGGGGTTTGCCTCCTACGAGCAGTACTTC CASSSQGFASYEQYF
TRBJ2-7 once TRBD2 TRBV10-1 TGCGCCAGCAGCCCTGGGCGGGGGACCGAGGAGCAGTACTTC CASSPGRGTEEQYF
TRBJ2-3 . . TRBV25-1 TGTGCCAGCAGCCCCTTCCTGAGCACAGATACGCAGTATTTT CASSPFLSTDTQYF
TRBJ2-1 few . TRBV21-1 TGTGCCAGCAGCGCCGAGGACAGGCGCCATGAGCAGTTCTTC CASSAEDRRHEQFF
TRBJ2-1 few . TRBV5-4 TGTGCCAGCAGCTGGGACTCGAGCTCCTACAATGAGCAGTTCTTC CASSWDSSSYNEQFF
TRBJ2-7 . . TRBV5-6 TGTGCCAGCAGCTTGAGTTGGCAGGGTGACTACGAGCAGTACTTC CASSLSWQGDYEQYF
TRBJ2-5 . TRBD2 TRBV2 TGTGCCAGCAGTGTTGCGGGGGAAGAGACCCAGTACTTC CASSVAGEETQYF
TRBJ1-1 . . TRBV19 TGTGCCAGTAGTGGTTTGGGGCGGAACACTGAAGCTTTCTTT CASSGLGRNTEAFF
TRBJ2-7 . TRBD2 TRBV7-7 TGTGCCAGCAGCTTAGACCTACGGCGGGGGGCAACCTACGAGCAGTACTTC CASSLDLRRGATYEQYF
TRBJ1-1 few TRBD1 TRBV5-4 TGTGCCAGCAGCCCCGGGACAGGGAGTACTGAAGCTTTCTTT CASSPGTGSTEAFF
TRBJ2-7 . TRBD1 TRBV27 TGTGCCAGCAGTAGGAACAGGGGGTTCTCCTACGAGCAGTACTTC CASSRNRGFSYEQYF
TRBJ1-2 . TRBD1 TRBV2 TGTGCCAGCAGCACCGGGACAGGGCCCCTGGGCTACACCTTC CASSTGTGPLGYTF
TRBJ2-1 . TRBD2 TRBV7-6 TGTGCCAGCAGCTTAGGAGTCGGCGGGGGGGTTGGTAATGAGCAGTTCTTC CASSLGVGGGVGNEQFF
TRBJ2-1 . TRBD2 TRBV28 TGTGCCAGCAGCTTGACTAGCGGGGGTAACAATGAGCAGTTCTTC CASSLTSGGNNEQFF
TRBJ2-7 . . TRBV19 TGTGCCAGTAGTATAGGGAGCTCCTACGAGCAGTACTTC CASSIGSSYEQYF
TRBJ1-2 . . TRBV5-1 TGCGCCAGCAGCTTGTCCAGAAGTAACTATGGCTACACCTTC CASSLSRSNYGYTF
TRBJ2-7 . TRBD1 TRBV6-5 TGTGCCAGCAGTTATCGACAGGGGCGCGAGCAGTACTTC CASSYRQGREQYF
TRBJ2-3 . TRBD1 TRBV28 TGTGCCAGCAGTCGAATTACAGGGGGACGAAGCACAGATACGCAGTATTTT CASSRITGGRSTDTQYF
TRBJ2-4 . . TRBV2 TGTGCCACCCTCAGTGGGAGGGCCAAAAACATTCAGTACTTC CATLSGRAKNIQYF
TRBJ2-3 . TRBD2 TRBV15 TGTGCCACCAGCAGGGCGCGCGGCGGGGGGTTCACAGATACGCAGTATTTT CATSRARGGGFTDTQYF
TRBJ1-4 . TRBD1 TRBV30 TGTGCCTGGAGCGATCCCCCCCGCGCGGGACAGGTTAATGAAAAACTGTTTTTT CAWSDPPRAGQVNEKLFF
TRBJ1-3 once . TRBV6-1 TGTGCCAGCACTGAGGCGGGGGGTTATGCCGGAAACACCATATATTTT CASTEAGGYAGNTIYF
TRBJ2-3 . . TRBV5-4 TGTGCCAGCAGCTTCCCGCCCGGTAGCACAGATACGCAGTATTTT CASSFPPGSTDTQYF
TRBJ1-5 . . TRBV19 TGTGCCAGTAGTATAGTGATGGGAAGCGGTTCGCCGCCCCAGCATTTT CASSIVMGSGSPPQHF
TRBJ1-2 few TRBD1 TRBV27 TGTGCCAGCAGATTTACCGGGACAGGTGGTTCTGGCTACACCTTC CASRFTGTGGSGYTF
TRBJ1-2 . . TRBV7-2 TGTGCCAGCAGCTTAGTTCGGGACTATGGCTACACCTTC CASSLVRDYGYTF
TRBJ2-7 . TRBD2 TRBV27 TGTGCCAGCAGTTTACGCCGGTCACTTAGCGGGGGGGCGTACGAGCAGTACTTC CASSLRRSLSGGAYEQYF
TRBJ2-2 . TRBD2 TRBV5-4 TGTGCCAGCAGCTTGTGGGGGGGAAACACCGGGGAGCTGTTTTTT CASSLWGGNTGELFF
TRBJ1-2 . TRBD1 TRBV28 TGTGCCAGCAGTTCCCTAGGGACAGCCATCGAGAGATATGGCTACACCTTC CASSSLGTAIERYGYTF